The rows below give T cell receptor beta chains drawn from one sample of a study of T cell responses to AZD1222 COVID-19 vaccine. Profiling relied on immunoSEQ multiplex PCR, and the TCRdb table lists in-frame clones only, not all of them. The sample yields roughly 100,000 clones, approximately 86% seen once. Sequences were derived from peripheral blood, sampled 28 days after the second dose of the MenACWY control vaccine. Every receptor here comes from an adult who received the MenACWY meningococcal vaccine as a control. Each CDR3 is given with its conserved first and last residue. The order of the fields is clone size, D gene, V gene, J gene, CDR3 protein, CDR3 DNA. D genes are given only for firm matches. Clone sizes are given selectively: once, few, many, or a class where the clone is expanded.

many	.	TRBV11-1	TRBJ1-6	CASSLASGRSPLHF	TGTGCCAGCAGCTTAGCATCGGGTCGTTCACCCCTCCACTTT
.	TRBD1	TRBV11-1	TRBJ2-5	CASSDTGQGETQYF	TGTGCCAGCAGCGACACAGGACAGGGTGAGACCCAGTACTTC
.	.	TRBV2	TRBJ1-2	CASSDTIVVYGYTF	TGTGCCAGCAGTGACACTATCGTGGTCTATGGCTACACCTTC
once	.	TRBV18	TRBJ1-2	CASSRTARSANYGYTF	TGTGCCAGCTCCCGGACAGCCCGTTCCGCTAACTATGGCTACACCTTC
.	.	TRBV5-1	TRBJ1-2	CASSLADPTIYGYTF	TGCGCCAGCAGCTTGGCCGATCCCACCATCTATGGCTACACCTTC
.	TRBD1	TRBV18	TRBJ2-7	CASSPSTGLSYEQYF	TGTGCCAGCTCACCTTCGACAGGGCTCTCCTACGAGCAGTACTTC
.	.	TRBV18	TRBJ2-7	CASSPNRQNYEQYF	TGTGCCAGCTCACCAAATCGACAGAACTACGAGCAGTACTTC
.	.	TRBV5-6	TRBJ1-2	CASSHDRTYGYTF	TGTGCCAGCAGCCACGACAGGACCTATGGCTACACCTTC
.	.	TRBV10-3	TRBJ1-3	CAISESWGGNTIYF	TGTGCCATCAGTGAGTCGTGGGGTGGAAACACCATATATTTT
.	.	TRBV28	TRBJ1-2	CASSLDTHSGYTF	TGTGCCAGCAGTTTAGACACCCATAGCGGCTACACCTTC
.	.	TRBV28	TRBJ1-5	CASSTAGGSNQPQHF	TGTGCCAGCAGTACCGCCGGGGGTAGCAATCAGCCCCAGCATTTT
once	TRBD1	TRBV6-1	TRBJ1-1	CASSEAGAGGRGTEAFF	TGTGCCAGCAGTGAAGCGGGGGCAGGGGGCAGGGGAACTGAAGCTTTCTTT
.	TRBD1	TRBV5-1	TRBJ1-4	CASSLEGTGGGSNEKLFF	TGCGCCAGCAGCTTGGAGGGGACAGGCGGTGGGAGTAATGAAAAACTGTTTTTT
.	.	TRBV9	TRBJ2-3	CASSVEAGEQDTQYF	TGTGCCAGCAGCGTAGAAGCCGGAGAGCAAGATACGCAGTATTTT
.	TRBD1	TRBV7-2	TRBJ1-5	CASSPRTGSGNQPQHF	TGTGCCAGCAGCCCACGGACAGGGTCGGGCAATCAGCCCCAGCATTTT
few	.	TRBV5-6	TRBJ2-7	CASSLTGHQTYEQYF	TGTGCCAGCAGCTTGACGGGACACCAGACCTACGAGCAGTACTTC
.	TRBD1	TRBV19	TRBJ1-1	CASSLNQDRGRREDTEAFF	TGTGCCAGTAGTCTAAATCAAGACAGGGGGCGCCGAGAGGACACTGAAGCTTTCTTT
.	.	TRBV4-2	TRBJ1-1	CASSLQPRNTEAFF	TGTGCCAGCAGCCTCCAACCACGAAACACTGAAGCTTTCTTT
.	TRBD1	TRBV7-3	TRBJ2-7	CASSVRQGSEQYF	TGTGCCAGCAGCGTCAGACAGGGTAGCGAGCAGTACTTC
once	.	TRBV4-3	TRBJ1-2	CASSQDVRGNYGYTF	TGCGCCAGCAGCCAAGATGTCAGGGGAAACTATGGCTACACCTTC
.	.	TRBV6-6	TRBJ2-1	CASRGDWDYNEQFF	TGTGCCAGCAGGGGAGATTGGGACTACAATGAGCAGTTCTTC
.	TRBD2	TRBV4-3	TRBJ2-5	CASSQARIAGGRETQYF	TGCGCCAGCAGCCAAGCCAGAATAGCGGGGGGGCGAGAGACCCAGTACTTC
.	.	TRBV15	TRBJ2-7	CATSSTGLWDYEQYF	TGTGCCACCAGCAGCACCGGACTTTGGGATTACGAGCAGTACTTC
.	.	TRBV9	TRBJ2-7	CASSPRHSSYEQYF	TGTGCCAGCAGCCCCCGACATTCCTCCTACGAGCAGTACTTC
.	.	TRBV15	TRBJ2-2	CATSRGTNEADFTGELFF	TGTGCCACCAGCAGGGGGACAAACGAGGCGGACTTCACCGGGGAGCTGTTTTTT
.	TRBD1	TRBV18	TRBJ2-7	CASSRTGPGGTYEQYF	TGTGCCAGCTCACGAACGGGGCCAGGGGGAACCTACGAGCAGTACTTC
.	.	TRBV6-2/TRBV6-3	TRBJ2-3	CASSLTPTGLSTDTQYF	TGTGCCAGCAGTTTAACCCCGACAGGCTTGAGCACAGATACGCAGTATTTT
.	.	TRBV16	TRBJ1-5	CASSQWGTNQPQHF	TGTGCCAGCAGCCAATGGGGAACCAATCAGCCCCAGCATTTT